A single sample is the source of the 6 T cell receptor beta chains below, sequenced in a study of Graves' ophthalmopathy and Graves' hyperthyroidism. TCR beta CDR3 regions were amplified from RNA transcripts. Second-round multiplex PCR followed a first-round RT-PCR using HTBI primers. TCRdb reprocessed the multiplex PCR reads via MiXCR and lists one record per CDR3 protein. Here the sample spans 500,000 to 600,000 distinct CDR3 sequences, about 35% being singletons. Sequencing was performed on peripheral blood or thyroid tissue (not recorded which). These TCRs come from an adult man with Graves' hyperthyroidism.

This chain uses TRBV29-1 with TRBJ2-3; a possible D gene is TRBD2 (6 bases). The germline V gene encodes CDR1 SQVTM and CDR2 ANQGSEA. This CDR3 has 13 amino acids. V lost 1 base and J 6 bases, leaving 11 bases between the germline ends. This CDR3 is CSVEVNLADTQYF. Written as DNA, the CDR3 is TGCAGCGTTGAAGTTAATCTAGCGGATACGCAGTATTTT.

The table lists this clonotype with a count of one. A much more abundant neighbour one base away suggests this may be a read error. CDR3 in amino acids: CAISEASGRASVQEAQYF. Written as DNA, the CDR3 is TGTGCCATCAGTGAGGCCAGCGGGAGGGCCTCCGTCCAAGAGGCCCAGTACTTC. The chain carries TRBV10-3 and TRBJ2-5; 10 nucleotides line up with TRBD2. The CDR3 contains 18 residues. The germline CDR1 and CDR2 sequences are ENHRY and SYGVKD.

This clonotype was counted ten times or more. J is TRBJ1-5 and V is TRBV2, with 8 bases matching TRBD1. The germline CDR1 and CDR2 sequences are SNHLY and FYNNEI. The CDR3 consists of 13 residues. Trimming took 10 bases from V and 7 from J; bases not matched to a gene: 9. The CDR3 here is CATNSGTGQPQHF. The CDR3 nucleotides are TGTGCCACCAACTCAGGGACAGGACAGCCCCAGCATTTT.

In the case of this clonotype: Possible read error: a much larger clone is one base away. Written as DNA, the CDR3 is TGTGCCAGCATCCTGGACAGGGGATCCTACGAGCAGTACTTC. Translated, it gives CASILDRGSYEQYF. The J gene is TRBJ2-7, the V gene TRBV2; 9 bases are a match to TRBD1. After removal of 7 bases from V and 1 base from J, the junction contained 5 bases not matched to a gene. Germline V gene lookup returns CDR1 SNHLY and CDR2 FYNNEI. This CDR3 comprises 14 residues.

Only a few counts were recorded for this clonotype. The gene calls are TRBV10-3 and TRBJ2-7, with 11 nucleotides matching TRBD1. In germline, CDR1 is ENHRY, CDR2 SYGVKD. The CDR3 loop spans 15 amino acids. V dropped 3 bases and J dropped 6; count of bases not matched to a gene: 7. The CDR3, as DNA: TGTGCCATCAGTGATGGCGGGACAGGGGGTCTCGAGCAGTACTTC. It is translated as CAISDGGTGGLEQYF.

Of note for this clonotype: Germline and junction disagree at one end, which may indicate a read error. V is TRBV5-1 and J is TRBJ2-5; 8 bases match TRBD2. Germline assignment: CDR1 SGHRS and CDR2 YFSETQ. The CDR3 is 14 amino acids. CDR3 residues: CARSASSGQETQYF. In nucleotides, the CDR3 is TGCGCCCGCAGCGCATCTAGCGGGCAAGAGACCCAGTACTTC.